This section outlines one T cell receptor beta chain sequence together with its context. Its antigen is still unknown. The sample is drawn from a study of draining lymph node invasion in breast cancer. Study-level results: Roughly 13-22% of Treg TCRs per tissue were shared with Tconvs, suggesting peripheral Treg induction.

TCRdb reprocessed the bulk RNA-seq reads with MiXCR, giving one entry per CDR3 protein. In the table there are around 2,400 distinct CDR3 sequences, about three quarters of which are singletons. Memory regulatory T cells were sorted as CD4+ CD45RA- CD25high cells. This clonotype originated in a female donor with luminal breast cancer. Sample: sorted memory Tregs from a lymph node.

CDR3 in DNA: TGTGCCAGCAGCCAAGATGTGTCGGGGCCCCAGCATTTT. This translates into CASSQDVSGPQHF. The V and J genes are TRBV3-1 and TRBJ1-5, with unresolved D. Trimming took off 0 bases at V and 9 bases at J, with 9 bases between the two ends. This CDR3 is 13 amino acids long. In germline, CDR1 is LGHDT, CDR2 YNNKEL (reference sequence).